The 9 T cell receptor beta chains below come from one sample, sequenced in a study of regulatory T cells in long-lasting Graves disease. Time point of the sample: newly diagnosed GD, antithyroid drugs for less than 3 months. Extracted PBMC RNA gave rise to the TCR library. Building the TCR beta libraries relied on iRepertoire HTBI primers, and CDR3 regions underwent Arm-PCR. TCRdb itself ran the multiplex PCR reads through MiXCR, one entry per CDR3 protein. In the table there are 400,000 to 650,000 distinct CDR3 sequences, 15% to 20% of which are singletons. The same sample was also studied in work on T cells in Graves' hyperthyroidism and ophthalmopathy.

This material consisted of peripheral blood mononuclear cells (PBMCs), taken at new diagnosis, from a patient treated with antithyroid drugs. The receptors come from a woman aged 40 to 65 with Graves disease.

Notes on this clonotype: At one end, the junction sequence differs from germline, possibly due to a read error. The CDR3 here is CASSLSTGGVEKLLF. In nucleotides, the CDR3 is TGTGCCAGCAGTTTATCAACAGGGGGCGTTGAAAAACTGCTTTTT. The rearrangement joins TRBV12-3 or TRBV12-4 to TRBJ1-4; TRBD1 aligns across 9 bases. The CDR3 is 15 residues long.

This clonotype was picked up many times. CDR3 sequence (DNA): TGTGCCAGCAGCCAGCACACCAGCACAGATACGCAGTATTTT. Its translation: CASSQHTSTDTQYF. This rearrangement joins TRBV5-5 to TRBJ2-3; D uncertain. The CDR3 runs 14 residues. V lost 4 bases to trimming and J lost 0 bases, with 9 bases between them. The germline CDR1 and CDR2 sequences are SGHKS and YYEKEE (reference sequence).

In this sample, this clonotype turned up many times. The CDR3 loop reads CASEANLNNEQFF. For the CDR3, the DNA is TGTGCCAGCGAGGCGAATCTAAACAATGAGCAGTTCTTC. V gene TRBV11-3 combines with J gene TRBJ2-1; D unclear. This CDR3 contains 13 residues. The V end lost 8 bases, the J end lost 5 bases, and 13 bases lay between the germline ends. The germline V gene encodes CDR1 SGHNT and CDR2 YENEEA.

Concerning this clonotype: A much larger clone differs from this one at a single base, so this may be a read error. The CDR3 sequence is CASSLAGGSGVTQYF. The CDR3 nucleotides are TGTGCCAGCAGCTTAGCGGGTGGAAGTGGGGTGACCCAGTACTTC. This sequence joins TRBV11-2 and TRBJ2-3, with unresolved D. Near its end, the DNA agrees better with TRBJ2-5, so the J call may be wrong. Germline V gene data show CDR1 as SGHAT and CDR2 as FQNNGV. This CDR3 has 15 amino acids.

This clonotype was found many times. V is TRBV15 and J is TRBJ2-5; weak D call: TRBD2 (6 bases). The V end was cut by 0 bases, the J end by 5 bases, with 10 bases between. This CDR3 is 14 amino acids long. Germline lookup yields CDR1 LNHNV and CDR2 YYDKDF (reference sequence). CDR3 nucleotides: TGTGCCACCAGCAGAGAACTAGCCGGGGAGACCCAGTACTTC. Translated, it gives CATSRELAGETQYF.

At least ten counts were recorded for this clonotype. The junction departs from germline at one end; a sequencing error may be responsible. The genes are TRBV2 and TRBJ2-1, with 14 bases lining up with TRBD2. The CDR3 has 14 amino acids. Looked up from germline, CDR1 is SNHLY and CDR2 is FYNNEI. DNA for the CDR3: TGTGCCAGCAGTGGAAGGACTAGCGGGGGGCTCCAGCTCTTC. This codes for CASSGRTSGGLQLF.

The chain combines TRBV28 with TRBJ2-7; D not certain. V was trimmed by 5 bases and J by 2 bases, leaving 10 bases between them. CDR1 is MDHEN, CDR2 SYDVKM, per germline. The CDR3 contains 13 residues. CDR3: CASSQRVTYEQYF. CDR3 bases: TGTGCCAGCAGTCAACGTGTTACCTACGAGCAGTACTTC.

This clonotype has only a few counts. V and J are TRBV6-1 and TRBJ1-1, with unresolved D. This CDR3 spans 13 amino acids. V dropped 8 bases and J dropped 0 bases, with 10 bases sitting between them. The V gene's germline CDR1 is MNHNS and CDR2 SASEGT. The CDR3: CASGKDMNTEAFF. The CDR3 nucleotides read TGTGCCAGCGGGAAAGACATGAACACTGAAGCTTTCTTT.

This clonotype was detected ten times or more. The gene calls are TRBV5-1 and TRBJ2-3; TRBD1 matches at 7 bases. The DNA end lines up better with TRBJ2-1; the J call may be wrong. CDR3 length: 13 amino acids. The germline V gene encodes CDR1 SGHRS and CDR2 YFSETQ. CDR3 amino acids: CASSVTGVDEQFF. The CDR3 nucleotides read TGCGCCAGCAGCGTAACAGGGGTGGATGAGCAGTTCTTC.